This T cell receptor (beta chain) was captured in a study of cytomegalovirus exposure and HLA in healthy donors. Assay: immunoSEQ multiplex PCR; the TCRdb copy retains only in-frame clones and omits some. Of about 140,000 clones in the sample, approximately 84% are singletons; the top ten hold approximately 1.4%. Study outcomes and limitations: The dataset shows that most TCR sequences were rare, while some public TCRs occurred in many donors.

Trimming at V came to 7 bases and at J to 0 bases, leaving 7 bases not matched to a gene. CDR1 and CDR2 from the germline V gene are ENHRY and SYGVKD. This CDR3 contains 15 residues. The donors were members of the approximately 120-subject validation cohort (separate from the approximately 650-subject first cohort). Note on this clone: The antigen remains unidentified.

The chain has TRBV10-3 and TRBJ2-7; 9 positions agree with TRBD1. The receptor was derived from a woman aged 30 to 39 in good health and CMV-seronegative. Sequencing was carried out using PBMCs. The CDR3 sequence: CAITDRDRDSYEQYF. DNA of the CDR3: TGTGCCATCACAGACCGGGACAGGGACTCCTACGAGCAGTACTTC.